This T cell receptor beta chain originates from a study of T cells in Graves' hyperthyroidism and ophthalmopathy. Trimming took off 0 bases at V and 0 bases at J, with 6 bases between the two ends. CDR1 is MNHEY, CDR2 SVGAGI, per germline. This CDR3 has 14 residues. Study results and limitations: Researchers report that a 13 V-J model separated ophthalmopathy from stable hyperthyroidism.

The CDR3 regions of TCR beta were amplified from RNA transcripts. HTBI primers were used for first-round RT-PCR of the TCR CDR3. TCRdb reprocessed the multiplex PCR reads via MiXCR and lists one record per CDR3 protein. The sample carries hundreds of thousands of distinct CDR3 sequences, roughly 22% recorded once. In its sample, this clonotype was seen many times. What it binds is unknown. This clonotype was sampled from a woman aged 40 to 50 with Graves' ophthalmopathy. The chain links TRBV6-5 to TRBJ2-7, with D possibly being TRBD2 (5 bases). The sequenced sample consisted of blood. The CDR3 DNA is TGTGCCAGCAGTTACTCGGAGGTCTCCTACGAGCAGTACTTC. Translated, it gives CASSYSEVSYEQYF.